The sequence of this T cell receptor (beta chain) was determined in a study of blood T cells in healthy people across ages. The CDR3 covers 13 residues. Looked up from germline, CDR1 is SGHRS and CDR2 is YFSETQ. With a J-beta primer mix and a sample-barcoded 5' primer, a second PCR ran roughly 7 to 11 cycles. TCRdb reprocessed the 5' RACE reads with MiXCR, giving one entry per CDR3 protein. The repertoire has fewer than 950,000 distinct CDR3 sequences, roughly 50% of them found once; the top ten carry roughly 40%. V is TRBV5-1 and J is TRBJ2-5; a possible D gene is TRBD2 (5 bases). The J call may not be correct, given that the DNA end is closer to TRBJ2-7. The receptor comes from an elderly man in good health. Material for sequencing was blood. The CDR3, as DNA: TGCGCCAGCAGCGTTGGAGGTGGGCGCGAGCAGTACTTC. The encoded protein is CASSVGGGREQYF.